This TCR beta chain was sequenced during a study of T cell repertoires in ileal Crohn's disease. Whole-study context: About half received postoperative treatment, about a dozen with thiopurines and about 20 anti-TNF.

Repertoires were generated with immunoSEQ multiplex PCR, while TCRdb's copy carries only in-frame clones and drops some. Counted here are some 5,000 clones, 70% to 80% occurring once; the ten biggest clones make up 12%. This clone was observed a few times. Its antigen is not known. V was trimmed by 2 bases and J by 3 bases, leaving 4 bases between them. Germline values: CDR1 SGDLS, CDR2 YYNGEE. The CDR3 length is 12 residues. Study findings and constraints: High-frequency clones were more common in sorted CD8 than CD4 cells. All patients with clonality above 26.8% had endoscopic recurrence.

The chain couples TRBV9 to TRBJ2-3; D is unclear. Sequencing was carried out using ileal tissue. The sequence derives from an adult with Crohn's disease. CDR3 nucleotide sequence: TGTGCCAGCAGCGTCGGGACAGATACGCAGTATTTT. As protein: CASSVGTDTQYF.